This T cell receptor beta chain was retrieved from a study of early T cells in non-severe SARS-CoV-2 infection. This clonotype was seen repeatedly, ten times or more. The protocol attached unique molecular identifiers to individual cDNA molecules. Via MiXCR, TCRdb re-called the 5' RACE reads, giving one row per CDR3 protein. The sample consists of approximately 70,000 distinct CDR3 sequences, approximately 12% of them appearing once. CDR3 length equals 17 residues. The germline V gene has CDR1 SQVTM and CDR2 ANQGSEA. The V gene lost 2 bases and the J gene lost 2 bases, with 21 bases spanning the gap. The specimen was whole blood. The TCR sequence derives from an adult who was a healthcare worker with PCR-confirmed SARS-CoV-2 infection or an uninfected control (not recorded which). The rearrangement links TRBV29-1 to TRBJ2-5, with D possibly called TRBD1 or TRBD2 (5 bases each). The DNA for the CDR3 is TGCAGCGTTGAAAGATGGCAGCCGGGACGGACTCAAGAGACCCAGTACTTC. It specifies CSVERWQPGRTQETQYF.